The table lists the clone carrying this T cell receptor (beta chain) with many counts. Its antigen remains unknown. This record comes from a study of beta chain features in type 1 diabetes. Reverse transcription of all isolated RNA meant that expressed TCRB transcripts were sequenced. The repertoire was sequenced with immunoSEQ multiplex PCR; TCRdb's copy has only in-frame clones and lacks some. The sample carries around 170,000 clones, less than 9.5% recorded once. The CDR3 extends over 16 amino acids. Trimming left V 0 bases short and J 0 bases short, with 9 bases between. Germline assignment: CDR1 SGDLS and CDR2 YYNGEE. Study-wide results and limits: Possible PCR preference for shorter templates applied equally to patients and controls. Naive, central memory and regulatory TCRB repertoires appeared more similar among patients than healthy donors.

The sequencing input was central memory CD4+ T cells from blood. The receptor's source is a woman between 18 and 29 years old in good health. The chain couples TRBV9 to TRBJ2-2, with D perhaps TRBD2 (6 bases). The CDR3 nucleotides are TGTGCCAGCAGCGTAGGGGGCGGGACGAACACCGGGGAGCTGTTTTTT. Protein sequence: CASSVGGGTNTGELFF.